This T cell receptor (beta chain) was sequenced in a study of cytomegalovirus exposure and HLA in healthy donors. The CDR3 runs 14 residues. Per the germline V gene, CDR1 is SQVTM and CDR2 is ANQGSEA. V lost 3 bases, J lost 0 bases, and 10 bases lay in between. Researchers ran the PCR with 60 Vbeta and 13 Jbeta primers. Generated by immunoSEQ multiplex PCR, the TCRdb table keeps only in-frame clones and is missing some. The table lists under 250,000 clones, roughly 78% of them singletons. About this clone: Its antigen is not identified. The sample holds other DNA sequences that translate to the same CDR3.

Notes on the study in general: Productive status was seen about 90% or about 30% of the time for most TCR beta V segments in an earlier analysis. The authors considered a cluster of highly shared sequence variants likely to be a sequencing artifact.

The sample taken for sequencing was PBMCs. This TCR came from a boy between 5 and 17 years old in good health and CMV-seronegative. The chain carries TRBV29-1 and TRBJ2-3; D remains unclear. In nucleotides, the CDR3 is TGCAGCGTTGATGATCGGTCTAGCACAGATACGCAGTATTTT. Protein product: CSVDDRSSTDTQYF.